Listed below are T cell receptor beta chains from one sample, sequenced in a study of tumor-infiltrating lymphocytes in primary liver carcinoma. TCRdb re-derived calls from the multiplex PCR reads in MiXCR, one entry per CDR3 protein. The profile shows 310,000 or so distinct CDR3 sequences, less than 70% of them singletons. Source material: peripheral blood. These receptors all come from a middle-aged man with primary liver carcinoma and hepatitis B virus infection. CDR3s leave out the opening cysteine and the closing phenylalanine or tryptophan. The order of the fields is V gene, clone size, CDR3 protein. Part of the rows lack a size; the others show once, few, many or a class for expanded clones.

v_call: TRBV11-2
clone_size: NA
cdr3_aa: ASRRQIGMNTEAL

v_call: TRBV6-2/TRBV6-3
clone_size: NA
cdr3_aa: GSTEGRAMGDNEQF

v_call: TRBV6-5
clone_size: NA
cdr3_aa: ASSPRVRGGRYNEQF

v_call: TRBV6-1
clone_size: NA
cdr3_aa: ASGPGQIDWGTHYEQY

v_call: TRBV6-5
clone_size: NA
cdr3_aa: ASGYPGTNTEAF

v_call: TRBV6-2/TRBV6-3
clone_size: NA
cdr3_aa: ASSKLTSFYERY

v_call: TRBV11-2
clone_size: NA
cdr3_aa: VSSPRDSANLLT

v_call: TRBV12-3/TRBV12-4
clone_size: many
cdr3_aa: ASSFAGHNQPQH

v_call: TRBV6-5
clone_size: NA
cdr3_aa: ASSDSSGNSEQY

v_call: TRBV11-1
clone_size: NA
cdr3_aa: ASGGRTSGSLYEQY

v_call: TRBV11-2
clone_size: NA
cdr3_aa: ASIRRGSTGELF

v_call: TRBV28
clone_size: NA
cdr3_aa: ASSSMERRTQY

v_call: TRBV11-2
clone_size: NA
cdr3_aa: ANSRPQGYTGAF

v_call: TRBV29-1
clone_size: many
cdr3_aa: SVLLGLASYEQY

v_call: TRBV19
clone_size: NA
cdr3_aa: AGSIEGFGINEQF

v_call: TRBV5-6
clone_size: NA
cdr3_aa: ARRYWGRETDTQY

v_call: TRBV5-4
clone_size: few
cdr3_aa: ASSLADGNNEQF

v_call: TRBV4-3
clone_size: NA
cdr3_aa: ASSQDLVGITYEQY

v_call: TRBV11-2
clone_size: many
cdr3_aa: ASSLDREDTEAF

v_call: TRBV4-2
clone_size: NA
cdr3_aa: ASSQVEGVETQY

v_call: TRBV7-9
clone_size: NA
cdr3_aa: ASSLAIGALH

v_call: TRBV12-3/TRBV12-4
clone_size: once
cdr3_aa: ASSFHGGLNYGHT

v_call: TRBV5-1
clone_size: NA
cdr3_aa: ASSSGLANYNEQF

v_call: TRBV11-2
clone_size: NA
cdr3_aa: ASSTGTYRNEKLF

v_call: TRBV28
clone_size: NA
cdr3_aa: ANRGATGAKTEAF

v_call: TRBV14
clone_size: NA
cdr3_aa: ASSQWIAGGRETQC

v_call: TRBV29-1
clone_size: many
cdr3_aa: SVALRQVNEQF

v_call: TRBV5-1
clone_size: NA
cdr3_aa: ASLGHADLGETQY

v_call: TRBV21-1
clone_size: NA
cdr3_aa: ASSKGEGDNSPLH

v_call: TRBV28
clone_size: NA
cdr3_aa: ATSFSGGEQF

v_call: TRBV4-1
clone_size: NA
cdr3_aa: ASSQLGLAGGQSDTQY

v_call: TRBV11-2
clone_size: few
cdr3_aa: ASSPSGGPNNEQF

v_call: TRBV6-5
clone_size: NA
cdr3_aa: ASSALRANTGNEQF

v_call: TRBV25-1
clone_size: once
cdr3_aa: ASRQELQETQY

v_call: TRBV7-9
clone_size: NA
cdr3_aa: ASSLGGSYNEHF

v_call: TRBV29-1
clone_size: once
cdr3_aa: SVEVSNFYEQY

v_call: TRBV16
clone_size: NA
cdr3_aa: ASTMATGPYNEQF

v_call: TRBV7-8
clone_size: few
cdr3_aa: ASSGFHGDFYGYT

v_call: TRBV28
clone_size: NA
cdr3_aa: ASSLPGQGFQPQH

v_call: TRBV10-2
clone_size: NA
cdr3_aa: ASSDKGDQPQH

v_call: TRBV6-5
clone_size: many
cdr3_aa: ASNRAGASEQY

v_call: TRBV6-2/TRBV6-3
clone_size: once
cdr3_aa: ASSYDNMANEHF

v_call: TRBV20-1
clone_size: NA
cdr3_aa: SARSASGINEQF

v_call: TRBV28
clone_size: NA
cdr3_aa: ASSLNQGGVFADTQY